Sequencing of this TCR beta chain was carried out in a study of preoperative IRX-2 immunotherapy in early breast cancer. CDR3 size: 14 residues. Germline V gives CDR1 SGHNT, CDR2 YENEEA. V was shortened by 5 bases and J by 3 bases, with 11 bases between the two germline ends. The treatment was: preoperative locoregional IRX-2 cytokine immunotherapy. This phase Ib study tested locoregional IRX-2 cytokine immunotherapy given before surgery. Assay: immunoSEQ multiplex PCR; the TCRdb copy retains only in-frame clones and omits some. In the table there are 11,000 or so clones, 75% to 90% of which are singletons.

J is TRBJ1-3 and V is TRBV11-3; D call uncertain. The sequence was obtained from a human donor with breast cancer. The sample here was lymph node tissue, taken before IRX-2 immunotherapy. The CDR3 protein is CASSPAGDGNTIYF. The CDR3 DNA follows: TGTGCCAGCAGCCCCGCCGGGGATGGAAACACCATATATTTT.